These T cell receptor beta chains were read from a single sample in a study of cytomegalovirus exposure and HLA in healthy donors. Here immunoSEQ multiplex PCR was the method, and the copy in TCRdb shows in-frame clones only, minus some. The table records around 220,000 clones, about 80% of them present only once. The specimen was PBMCs. These TCRs come from a man in his late teens or twenties in good health and CMV-seronegative. Each CDR3 is given with its conserved first and last residue. The D gene is left open where the match is weak. Size is stated for part of the rows, as once, few or many counts, or as a class when the clone is expanded.

V	J	size	D	CDR3	DNA
TRBV7-2	TRBJ2-5	NA	TRBD1	CASSPGQGPKTQYF	TGTGCCAGCAGCCCCGGACAGGGTCCAAAGACCCAGTACTTC
TRBV13	TRBJ1-5	NA	NA	CASSLRGGNQPQHF	TGTGCCAGCAGCCTCAGGGGCGGCAACCAGCCCCAGCATTTT
TRBV5-6	TRBJ2-3	NA	NA	CASSLDGYGTDTQYF	TGTGCCAGCAGCTTGGACGGGTACGGAACAGATACGCAGTATTTT
TRBV28	TRBJ2-1	NA	NA	CASSSNSYNEQFF	TGTGCCAGCAGTTCTAACTCCTACAATGAGCAGTTCTTC
TRBV27	TRBJ2-7	NA	TRBD1	CASRIDRGGIYEQYF	TGTGCCAGCAGGATTGACAGGGGGGGAATCTACGAGCAGTACTTC
TRBV7-2	TRBJ2-1	NA	TRBD2	CASSQSLAGGYEQFF	TGTGCCAGCAGCCAGTCACTAGCGGGGGGCTATGAGCAGTTCTTC
TRBV5-1	TRBJ1-5	NA	NA	CASSPSGQADQPQHF	TGCGCCAGCAGCCCCTCTGGACAAGCTGATCAGCCCCAGCATTTT
TRBV19	TRBJ2-7	NA	NA	CASSLGRGMSEQYF	TGTGCCAGTAGTCTGGGCAGGGGTATGTCCGAGCAGTACTTC
TRBV19	TRBJ1-2	NA	NA	CASSVDSNYGYTF	TGTGCCAGTAGTGTGGACAGCAACTATGGCTACACCTTC
TRBV4-1	TRBJ2-7	once	TRBD1	CASSPLVGTGNEQYF	TGCGCCAGCAGCCCGCTCGTTGGGACAGGGAACGAGCAGTACTTC
TRBV30	TRBJ2-7	NA	NA	CAWKRTNYEQYF	TGTGCCTGGAAGAGGACTAACTACGAGCAGTACTTC
TRBV28	TRBJ2-2	NA	TRBD1	CASSLKKGAKGLRELFF	TGTGCCAGCAGTTTAAAGAAGGGGGCGAAAGGTCTCCGGGAGCTGTTTTTT
TRBV9	TRBJ2-5	NA	TRBD2	CASSSRLAETQYF	TGTGCCAGCAGCTCCAGACTAGCCGAGACCCAGTACTTC
TRBV4-3	TRBJ2-5	NA	NA	CASSQGISRSETQYF	TGCGCCAGCAGCCAAGGTATCTCTCGGTCAGAGACCCAGTACTTC
TRBV10-3	TRBJ2-1	once	TRBD2	CAITSRERESEQFF	TGTGCCATCACATCGCGGGAGCGTGAAAGTGAGCAGTTCTTC
TRBV9	TRBJ2-3	NA	TRBD1	CASGPPYGGGQGAADTQYF	TGTGCCAGCGGACCTCCGTATGGTGGGGGACAGGGGGCAGCAGATACGCAGTATTTT
TRBV28	TRBJ1-3	NA	NA	CASRAPGDLYSGNTIYF	TGTGCCAGCAGGGCCCCAGGGGACCTCTACTCTGGAAACACCATATATTTT
TRBV27	TRBJ2-7	NA	NA	CASSFRGSPYEQYF	TGTGCCAGCAGTTTCCGAGGCAGTCCCTACGAGCAGTACTTC
TRBV25-1	TRBJ2-7	NA	TRBD2	CASTSSGGSYEQYF	TGTGCCAGCACCTCTAGCGGGGGTTCCTACGAGCAGTACTTC
TRBV28	TRBJ2-2	NA	NA	CASRSKGGRTTGELFF	TGTGCCAGCAGGTCCAAGGGGGGGCGTACCACCGGGGAGCTGTTTTTT
TRBV27	TRBJ2-1	NA	TRBD1	CASRPLGTGGFREQFF	TGTGCCAGCAGACCTCTGGGGACAGGGGGTTTTCGTGAGCAGTTCTTC
TRBV5-1	TRBJ2-7	NA	NA	CASSPGTGEQYF	TGCGCCAGCAGCCCGGGTACGGGAGAGCAGTACTTC
TRBV13	TRBJ2-1	NA	NA	CASSLGLASLRQFF	TGTGCCAGCAGCTTAGGGCTAGCGTCACTCCGACAGTTCTTC
TRBV29-1	TRBJ2-1	NA	TRBD1	CSSGKGQGYNEQFF	TGCAGCTCCGGTAAAGGACAGGGGTACAATGAGCAGTTCTTC
TRBV6-6	TRBJ2-2	NA	NA	CASKREVNTGELFF	TGTGCCAGCAAGAGGGAGGTGAACACCGGGGAGCTGTTTTTT
TRBV13	TRBJ2-3	NA	TRBD1	CASSFHTGGSTDTQYF	TGTGCCAGCAGCTTCCACACAGGGGGAAGCACAGATACGCAGTATTTT
TRBV9	TRBJ1-5	NA	TRBD1	CASSVTGSFPQHF	TGTGCCAGCAGCGTGACAGGGTCCTTCCCCCAGCATTTT
TRBV7-6	TRBJ1-6	NA	TRBD1	CASSLASGQGIGDNSPLHF	TGTGCCAGCAGCTTAGCCTCCGGACAGGGGATAGGTGATAATTCACCCCTCCACTTT
TRBV18	TRBJ1-1	NA	TRBD1	CASSYGTANTEAFF	TGTGCCAGCTCATACGGGACAGCCAACACTGAAGCTTTCTTT
TRBV9	TRBJ2-7	NA	NA	CASSAGGLNEQYF	TGTGCCAGCAGCGCCGGGGGGCTGAACGAGCAGTACTTC
TRBV19	TRBJ2-3	NA	NA	CASSYVAADTQYF	TGTGCCAGTAGTTATGTGGCAGCAGATACGCAGTATTTT
TRBV5-1	TRBJ2-5	NA	TRBD2	CASADGTSGGETQYF	TGCGCCAGCGCAGATGGGACTAGCGGGGGGGAGACCCAGTACTTC
TRBV7-2	TRBJ1-2	NA	TRBD1	CASSLSGTAMSYGYGYTF	TGTGCCAGCAGCTTAAGTGGGACAGCCATGTCGTACGGCTATGGCTACACCTTC
TRBV5-6	TRBJ2-7	medium-sized	TRBD2	CASSAGLAGAYEQYF	TGTGCCAGCAGCGCTGGACTAGCGGGAGCTTACGAGCAGTACTTC
TRBV2	TRBJ2-5	NA	TRBD2	CASSASFFGTKGETQYF	TGTGCCAGCAGTGCTTCTTTTTTCGGGACTAAAGGGGAGACCCAGTACTTC
TRBV7-6	TRBJ1-2	NA	TRBD1	CASSLHSRTGGSYGYTF	TGTGCCAGCAGCCTCCACAGCCGGACAGGGGGTTCCTATGGCTACACCTTC
TRBV19	TRBJ2-1	NA	TRBD1	CASSISSGTGYNEQFF	TGTGCCAGTAGTATATCGTCCGGGACAGGCTACAATGAGCAGTTCTTC
TRBV2	TRBJ2-7	once	NA	CASSLSGDEQYF	TGTGCCAGCAGCCTGTCGGGGGACGAGCAGTACTTC
TRBV6-1	TRBJ1-5	NA	NA	CASSDPDQPQHF	TGTGCCAGCAGTGACCCAGATCAGCCCCAGCATTTT
TRBV2	TRBJ2-7	NA	NA	CASCESADSSYEQYF	TGTGCCAGCTGTGAATCAGCGGATAGCTCCTACGAGCAGTACTTC
TRBV5-1	TRBJ2-3	NA	NA	CASSLTAAGTDTQYF	TGCGCCAGCAGCTTAACCGCCGCGGGGACAGATACGCAGTATTTT
TRBV5-1	TRBJ1-5	NA	TRBD1	CASSPLAVGQGGQQPQHF	TGCGCCAGCAGCCCCCTGGCCGTCGGACAGGGAGGACAACAGCCCCAGCATTTT
TRBV7-6	TRBJ2-7	few	NA	CASSLTGTSEQYF	TGTGCCAGCAGCCTAACAGGGACCTCCGAGCAGTACTTC
TRBV7-2	TRBJ2-7	few	TRBD2	CASSRTSFLAGGDYEQYF	TGTGCCAGCAGCAGAACCTCTTTCCTAGCGGGAGGAGACTACGAGCAGTACTTC